This T cell receptor beta chain was sequenced for a study of patients and donors after allogeneic stem cell transplantation. TCRdb ran MiXCR on the RT-PCR reads and lists one entry per CDR3 protein. The sample has approximately 170,000 distinct CDR3 sequences, approximately 22% seen once. This CDR3 contains 15 residues. V dropped 5 bases and J dropped 0 bases, with 10 bases sitting between them. Germline CDR1 reads PRHDT; CDR2 reads FYEKMQ (reference sequence). Source material: blood, either unsorted or a sorted T cell fraction (not recorded which). V usage is TRBV13 and J usage is TRBJ1-4; D is uncertain. This TCR derives from a human donor who was either an allogeneic HSCT recipient or a stem cell or donor lymphocyte infusion donor (not recorded which). It is not recorded whose cells these are; they may come from a transplant donor. The CDR3 DNA follows: TGTGCCAGCAGCCACACGGAAGCAACTAATGAAAAACTGTTTTTT. It codes for CASSHTEATNEKLFF.